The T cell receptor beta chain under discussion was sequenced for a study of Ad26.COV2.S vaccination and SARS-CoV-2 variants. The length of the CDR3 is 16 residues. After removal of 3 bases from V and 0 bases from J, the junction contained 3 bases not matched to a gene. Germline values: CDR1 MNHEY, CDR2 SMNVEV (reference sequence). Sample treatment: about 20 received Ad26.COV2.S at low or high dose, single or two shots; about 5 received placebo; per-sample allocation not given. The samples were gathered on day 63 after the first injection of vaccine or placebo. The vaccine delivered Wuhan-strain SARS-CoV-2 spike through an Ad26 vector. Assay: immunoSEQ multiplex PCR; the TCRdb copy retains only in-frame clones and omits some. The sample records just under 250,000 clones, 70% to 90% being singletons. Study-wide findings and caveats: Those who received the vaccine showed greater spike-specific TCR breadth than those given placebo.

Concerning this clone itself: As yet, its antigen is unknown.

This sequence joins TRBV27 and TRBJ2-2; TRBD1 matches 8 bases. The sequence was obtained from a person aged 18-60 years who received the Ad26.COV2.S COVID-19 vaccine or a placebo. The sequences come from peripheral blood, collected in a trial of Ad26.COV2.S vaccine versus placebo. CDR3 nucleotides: TGTGCCAGCAGTTTCCTACAGGGGGCGAACACCGGGGAGCTGTTTTTT. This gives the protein CASSFLQGANTGELFF.